This T cell receptor beta chain was found in a study of blood T cell repertoires in COVID-19. Study-level background: Acute and convalescent COVID-19 samples came from the United States, Italy and Spain. PBMCs, B-cell-depleted T cells, or T cells were the source of the cDNA or gDNA that made up the material.

In the original processing: Amplification from reference gene primers served as the basis for estimated nucleated cell counts. Repertoires were generated with immunoSEQ multiplex PCR, while TCRdb's copy carries only in-frame clones and drops some. That table is the source of V, J and clone size, and D and trimming were worked out from the DNA. The table records 75,000 to 80,000 clones, 88% of them present only once. Sequences were obtained from peripheral blood. This sequence originates from a human donor in a cohort sampled during active COVID-19.

The CDR3: CASSLSITYNEQFF. The DNA of the CDR3 is TGTGCCAGCAGTTTATCTATCACTTACAATGAGCAGTTCTTC. The chain combines TRBV27 with TRBJ2-1; D ambiguous. The V end lost 0 bases, the J end lost 4 bases, and 7 bases lay between the germline ends. Germline CDR1 and CDR2: MNHEY and SMNVEV (reference sequence). The CDR3 has 14 residues.